This entry lists 22 T cell receptor beta chains sequenced from one sample in a study of metastatic and nonmetastatic thyroid tumors. TCRdb reprocessed the PCR reads via MiXCR. The table shows some 27,000 clones, with more than 20% occurring only once. Nobody among the patients had been given any treatment before thyroid surgery. The sample taken for sequencing was blood. These TCRs come from a female donor with papillary thyroid cancer or a benign thyroid nodule (not recorded which). Some clones in this sample may be carry-over from other donors' samples.

This clone was detected ten times or more. V is TRBV18 and J is TRBJ1-5; D gene uncertain. This CDR3 has 16 amino acids. Looked up from germline, CDR1 is KGHSH and CDR2 is LQKENI. V gave up 0 bases and J gave up 2 bases, with 11 bases separating them. The CDR3 is CASSPPGLARNQPQHF. Here the CDR3 DNA reads TGTGCCAGCTCACCACCTGGGCTAGCCCGCAATCAGCCCCAGCATTTT. The whole variable domain, remainder taken from reference TRBV18 and TRBJ1-5, is NAGVMQNPRHLVRRRGQEARLRCSPMKGHSHVYWYRQLPEEGLKFMVYLQKENIIDESGMPKERFSAEFPKEGPSILRIQQVVRGDSAAYFCASSPPGLARNQPQHFGDGTRLSIL.

The genes are TRBV30 and TRBJ1-6, with 8 bases aligning to TRBD1. V lost 3 bases, J lost 7 bases, and 14 bases stayed unmatched. There are 17 residues in the CDR3. Germline assignment: CDR1 GTSNPN and CDR2 SVGIG (reference sequence). DNA for the CDR3: TGTGCCTGGAGGGGCGGGACAGGCGGAGTTTTGAATTCACCCCTCCACTTT. Protein product: CAWRGGTGGVLNSPLHF.

This clone showed up many times. V usage is TRBV2 and J usage is TRBJ2-3; 9 bases are shared with TRBD1. CDR1 and CDR2 (germline): SNHLY, FYNNEI. The CDR3 runs 15 residues. J gave up 0 bases and V 6 bases, and 4 bases lay outside the gene matches. CDR3: CASSGQGLSTDTQYF. The CDR3, as DNA: TGTGCCAGCAGCGGACAGGGGCTGAGCACAGATACGCAGTATTTT.

This clone was detected only a few times. The V call is TRBV27, the J call TRBJ2-1; 7 nucleotides align to TRBD1. Germline V gene lookup returns CDR1 MNHEY and CDR2 SMNVEV (reference sequence). This CDR3 contains 15 residues. The junction had 3 bases not matched to a gene; V was cut back by 4 bases and J by 0 bases. The CDR3 spells CASSSTGSSYNEQFF. The CDR3 nucleotides are TGTGCCAGCAGTTCGACAGGGAGCTCCTACAATGAGCAGTTCTTC.

The chain links TRBV7-2 to TRBJ2-7; D may be TRBD1 or TRBD2 (5 bases each). The V end was cut by 5 bases, the J end by 13 bases, with 27 bases between. Germline V gene lookup returns CDR1 SGHTA and CDR2 FQGNSA. CDR3 size: 15 residues. The CDR3, as DNA: TGTGCCAGCAGCCCTACCAGGGACGGCCGCTACGATCATTACTTC. Protein: CASSPTRDGRYDHYF.

Relative to its sample, this clone is medium-sized. This chain joins TRBV20-1 and TRBJ2-7, with D tentatively TRBD2 (5 bases). Trimming shortened V by 6 bases and J by 0 bases, and 18 bases separated the two germline ends. Germline V gives CDR1 DFQATT, CDR2 SNEGSKA (reference sequence). The CDR3 is 15 amino acids. CDR3 bases: TGCAGTGCCGGAAGCTTCAGGAGGAGCTCCTACGAGCAGTACTTC. Its protein product is CSAGSFRRSSYEQYF.

The rearrangement uses TRBV20-1 and TRBJ1-5; D possibly corresponds to TRBD1 (5 bases). The germline gives CDR1 DFQATT, CDR2 SNEGSKA (reference sequence). V shed 0 bases and J shed 11 bases, with 11 bases lying between them. The CDR3 is made up of 12 amino acids. CDR3 nucleotide sequence: TGCAGTGCTAGAGAGGGGGGTCCGGCCCAGCATTTT. Protein product: CSAREGGPAQHF.

This clone has ten or more counts. The CDR3 bases are TGTGCCCGCGCGCAAAATAATTCACCCCTCCACTTT. Translation: CARAQNNSPLHF. The rearrangement links TRBV6-1 to TRBJ1-6; D is ambiguous. This CDR3 has 12 residues. V lost 11 bases and J 5 bases, leaving 10 bases between the germline ends. Germline loops: CDR1 MNHNS, CDR2 SASEGT.

The table lists this clone with many counts. This sequence joins TRBV2 and TRBJ2-3; no clear D gene. There are 16 residues in the CDR3. V gave up 8 bases and J gave up 4 bases, with 22 bases separating them. Germline CDR1 and CDR2: SNHLY and FYNNEI. The CDR3 DNA is TGTGCCAGCGCCCCTCGAAGTTGGCTAGTCTCAGATACGCAGTATTTT. Its translation is CASAPRSWLVSDTQYF. Full variable domain (missing parts from reference TRBV2 and TRBJ2-3): EPEVTQTPSHQVTQMGQEVILRCVPISNHLYFYWYRQILGQKVEFLVSFYNNEISEKSEIFDDQFSVERPDGSNFTLKIRSTKLEDSAMYFCASAPRSWLVSDTQYFGPGTRLTVL.

This clone has ten or more counts. This chain links TRBV6-2 or TRBV6-3 with TRBJ2-3; D is possibly TRBD1 or TRBD2 (5 bases each). There are 16 residues in the CDR3. V lost 8 bases, J lost 0 bases, and 18 bases lay in between. The germline gives CDR1 MNHEY, CDR2 SVGEGT. This CDR3 reads CASGLFGGPSTDTQYF. The CDR3 DNA reads as TGTGCCAGCGGCTTATTTGGGGGTCCTAGCACAGATACGCAGTATTTT.

The count of this clone is one. A single base separates this from a much larger clone, so it may be a read error. This chain links TRBV5-4 with TRBJ2-7; 7 bases align to TRBD2. This CDR3 is 15 amino acids long. From germline, CDR1 is SGHNT and CDR2 YYREEE (reference sequence). Here the CDR3 DNA reads TGTGTCGGCAGCTGGTCTTGGGGGGGAGGAGGCGAGCAGTACTTC. Translating gives CVGSWSWGGGGEQYF.

This clone occurred many times. The chain is built from TRBV30 and TRBJ2-7, with 7 nucleotides matching TRBD2. After removal of 5 bases from V and 7 bases from J, the junction contained 8 bases not matched to a gene. The CDR3 sequence is 12 residues long. Germline V gene lookup returns CDR1 GTSNPN and CDR2 SVGIG (reference sequence). The CDR3 sequence is CAWSGGSGEQYF. In DNA form, the CDR3 reads TGTGCCTGGTCGGGAGGTTCGGGTGAGCAGTACTTC.

This clone was detected only a few times. The CDR3 region has the DNA TGTGCCAGCAGTATAGGACAGTTCTCAGGGCCACCCTACGAGCAGTACTTC. It yields the protein CASSIGQFSGPPYEQYF. The chain recombines TRBV6-1 with TRBJ2-7; weak D call: TRBD1 (6 bases). Germline V gene lookup returns CDR1 MNHNS and CDR2 SASEGT. The CDR3 has 17 residues. The V end was cut by 5 bases, the J end by 2 bases, with 22 bases between.

This clone has a count of ten or more. CDR3 sequence reads: CASSGPYEQYF. In nucleotides, the CDR3 is TGTGCCAGCAGCGGACCCTACGAGCAGTACTTC. The chain employs TRBV3-1 and TRBJ2-7, with D hard to call. This CDR3 has 11 amino acids. The ends were cut back, 5 bases at V and 2 bases at J, with 4 bases in the middle. Germline CDR1 reads LGHDT; CDR2 reads YNNKEL (reference sequence).

By sample share, this clone is medium-sized. The chain combines TRBV3-1 with TRBJ2-7; 9 nucleotides line up with TRBD2. Germline CDR1 reads LGHDT; CDR2 reads YNNKEL (reference sequence). V was pared by 7 bases and J by 3 bases, with 10 bases of the junction left unmatched. The CDR3 extends over 15 amino acids. As DNA, the CDR3 is TGTGCCAGCACCCTTAGCGGGAGAGGAGGCTACGAGCAGTACTTC. This gives the protein CASTLSGRGGYEQYF.

This clone was counted ten times or more. The V and J genes are TRBV11-3 and TRBJ1-2, with 12 bases identical to TRBD1. The CDR3 runs to 15 residues. V lost 5 bases to trimming and J lost 4 bases; unmatched junction nucleotides: 5. From germline, CDR1 is SGHNT and CDR2 YENEEA. The CDR3 coding sequence is TGTGCCAGCAGCCCCGGGACAGGGGGCGGCTATGGCTACACCTTC. This gives the protein CASSPGTGGGYGYTF.

By sample share, this clone is medium-sized. The chain recombines TRBV5-8 with TRBJ1-2; 7 bases map to TRBD1. The CDR3 is made up of 14 amino acids. Looked up from germline, CDR1 is SGHTS and CDR2 is YDEGEE. V lost 0 bases and J lost 5; bases outside the gene matches: 4. CDR3 bases: TGTGCCAGCAGCTTGGACAGGGGCCGGTATGGCTACACCTTC. This encodes CASSLDRGRYGYTF.

This clone appeared a few times. A much bigger clone sits one base away, suggesting this may be a read error. The rearrangement joins TRBV18 to TRBJ2-1; D gene unclear. CDR1 is KGHSH, CDR2 LQKENI, per germline. The CDR3 is 12 residues long. CDR3 sequence (DNA): TGTGCCGGCTCACCGAATCTTAATGAGCAGTTCTTC. Encoded protein: CAGSPNLNEQFF.

Ten or more counts support this clone. J is TRBJ2-3 and V is TRBV11-1; possible D gene TRBD2, 6 bases. The CDR3 is 15 residues long. The germline V gene encodes CDR1 SGHAT and CDR2 FQDESV (reference sequence). V lost 2 bases and J 2 bases, leaving 11 bases between the germline ends. The CDR3: CASSLKGGNTDTQYF. CDR3 DNA: TGTGCCAGCAGCTTAAAGGGCGGGAACACAGATACGCAGTATTTT.

This clone was counted ten times or more. The chain couples TRBV10-3 to TRBJ2-5, with D perhaps matching TRBD1 (6 bases). Deletions cut 6 bases from V and 5 bases from J, with 13 bases between. Germline assignment: CDR1 ENHRY and CDR2 SYGVKD. The CDR3 is 13 amino acids. CDR3 protein: CAISKQGGETQYF. The CDR3 DNA follows: TGTGCCATCAGCAAACAGGGCGGGGAGACCCAGTACTTC.

The CDR3 is CASSLGGAQSRGYTF. The CDR3 DNA is TGTGCCAGCAGCTTAGGGGGGGCACAATCGCGGGGCTACACCTTC. The V call is TRBV13, the J call TRBJ1-2, with a weak D call TRBD1 (6 bases). Germline-derived CDR1 and CDR2 are PRHDT and FYEKMQ (reference sequence). The CDR3 length is 15 residues. The V end lost 0 bases, the J end lost 8 bases, and 16 bases lay between the germline ends.

Many counts were recorded for this clone. The V call is TRBV7-2, the J call TRBJ1-4, with D possibly TRBD1 on 6 matching bases. Per the germline V gene, CDR1 is SGHTA and CDR2 is FQGNSA. V was shortened by 6 bases and J by 4 bases, with 15 bases between the two germline ends. The CDR3 has 15 amino acids. This chain's CDR3 is CASSLNRALNEKLFF. Here the CDR3 DNA reads TGTGCCAGCAGTTTAAACAGGGCCCTTAATGAAAAACTGTTTTTT.